The rows below give T cell receptor beta chains drawn from one sample of a study of blood T cells in healthy people across ages. TCRdb passed the 5' RACE reads through MiXCR, listing each CDR3 protein once. Among around 800,000 distinct CDR3 sequences, around 68% were seen once, and the ten largest hold 28%. Sequencing input: blood. All receptors derive from a man aged 25 to 40 in good health. The CDR3 runs from the conserved cysteine through the conserved F or W. Fields, in order: CDR3 protein, CDR3 DNA, J gene, clone size, V gene, D gene. A D gene is named only where the DNA matches it firmly. Not all rows give a size; the values are once, few, many and, for expanded clones, a class.

cdr3_aa: CATLADTQYF
cdr3_nt: TGTGCCACATTAGCCGATACGCAGTATTTT
j_call: TRBJ2-3
clone_size: few
v_call: TRBV6-6
d_call: NA

cdr3_aa: CATRQQSSYEQYF
cdr3_nt: TGTGCCACTAGACAACAGAGCTCCTACGAGCAGTACTTC
j_call: TRBJ2-7
clone_size: NA
v_call: TRBV28
d_call: NA

cdr3_aa: CASKGESSYNEQFF
cdr3_nt: TGTGCCAGCAAGGGCGAAAGCTCCTACAATGAGCAGTTCTTC
j_call: TRBJ2-1
clone_size: NA
v_call: TRBV25-1
d_call: NA

cdr3_aa: CASSLDLAGGETQYF
cdr3_nt: TGTGCCAGCAGCTTAGATTTGGCAGGAGGCGAGACCCAGTACTTC
j_call: TRBJ2-5
clone_size: few
v_call: TRBV7-9
d_call: NA

cdr3_aa: CSVEEGPGGEAQYF
cdr3_nt: TGCAGCGTTGAAGAGGGGCCAGGAGGGGAGGCCCAGTACTTC
j_call: TRBJ2-5
clone_size: NA
v_call: TRBV29-1
d_call: NA

cdr3_aa: CASSFTGRDYTQYF
cdr3_nt: TGCGCCAGCAGCTTCACGGGACGGGACTATACGCAGTATTTT
j_call: TRBJ2-3
clone_size: NA
v_call: TRBV5-1
d_call: NA

cdr3_aa: CASSQDIQGPNQETQYF
cdr3_nt: TGTGCCAGCAGCCAAGATATACAGGGGCCTAACCAAGAGACCCAGTACTTC
j_call: TRBJ2-5
clone_size: few
v_call: TRBV4-2
d_call: TRBD1

cdr3_aa: CASSLAGRDHEQYF
cdr3_nt: TGTGCCAGCAGCTTAGCCGGCAGGGACCACGAGCAGTACTTC
j_call: TRBJ2-7
clone_size: NA
v_call: TRBV7-2
d_call: NA

cdr3_aa: CASSSSGLAGQQYF
cdr3_nt: TGTGCCAGCAGCTCGAGCGGACTAGCGGGACAGCAGTACTTC
j_call: TRBJ2-7
clone_size: NA
v_call: TRBV3-1
d_call: TRBD2

cdr3_aa: CASSSTGRQGTDTQYF
cdr3_nt: TGTGCCAGCAGTTCGACAGGACGACAGGGCACAGATACGCAGTATTTT
j_call: TRBJ2-3
clone_size: NA
v_call: TRBV6-2/TRBV6-3
d_call: NA

cdr3_aa: CSGRTGGYEQYF
cdr3_nt: TGCAGCGGGAGGACTGGAGGCTACGAGCAGTACTTC
j_call: TRBJ2-7
clone_size: few
v_call: TRBV29-1
d_call: NA

cdr3_aa: CATSRDGKNNQPQHF
cdr3_nt: TGTGCCACCAGCAGAGATGGGAAGAACAATCAGCCCCAGCATTTT
j_call: TRBJ1-5
clone_size: few
v_call: TRBV15
d_call: NA

cdr3_aa: CASTSGARNTEAFF
cdr3_nt: TGTGCCAGCACCTCAGGGGCGCGGAACACTGAAGCTTTCTTT
j_call: TRBJ1-1
clone_size: NA
v_call: TRBV3-1
d_call: NA

cdr3_aa: CATSRDLSAGNTDTQYF
cdr3_nt: TGTGCCACCAGCAGAGATTTGTCGGCCGGGAACACAGATACGCAGTATTTT
j_call: TRBJ2-3
clone_size: NA
v_call: TRBV15
d_call: NA

cdr3_aa: CSARDLIGGIFNYGYTF
cdr3_nt: TGCAGTGCTAGAGATTTAATAGGGGGCATCTTTAACTATGGCTACACCTTC
j_call: TRBJ1-2
clone_size: NA
v_call: TRBV20-1
d_call: TRBD1

cdr3_aa: CASRDPATSSHEQFF
cdr3_nt: TGTGCCAGCAGGGATCCGGCCACCTCAAGCCATGAGCAGTTCTTC
j_call: TRBJ2-1
clone_size: NA
v_call: TRBV6-6
d_call: NA

cdr3_aa: CASSYNPSGVEQYF
cdr3_nt: TGTGCCAGCAGTTATAACCCTAGCGGGGTCGAGCAGTACTTC
j_call: TRBJ2-7
clone_size: NA
v_call: TRBV6-5
d_call: TRBD2